Listed here are 14 T cell receptor beta chains from one sample, sequenced in a study of blood T cell repertoires in COVID-19. Assay used: immunoSEQ multiplex PCR; TCRdb lists only in-frame clones, some missing. The sample holds around 330,000 clones, roughly 90% seen once. The sample consisted of PBMCs or T cells enriched from blood (not recorded which). All receptors derive from a man aged 55 to 70 who had recovered from COVID-19.

This chain uses TRBV9 with TRBJ1-1; TRBD1 matches at 7 bases. Trimming removed 0 bases from V and 6 bases from J; junction bases left unmatched: 11. The germline V gene encodes CDR1 SGDLS and CDR2 YYNGEE. This CDR3 region has 16 residues. The chain's CDR3 is CASSVVEGGANAEAFF. The CDR3 nucleotides are TGTGCCAGCAGCGTAGTTGAAGGGGGCGCAAATGCTGAAGCTTTCTTT.

For the CDR3, the DNA is TGTGCCAGTAGCCTAACAGGGGCCTATGGCTACACCTTC. Translating it yields CASSLTGAYGYTF. The chain carries TRBV19 and TRBJ1-2; 7 bases align to TRBD1. This CDR3 has 13 amino acids. Germline values: CDR1 LNHDA, CDR2 SQIVND (reference sequence). J lost 4 bases, V lost 6 bases, and 5 bases had no gene match. Filled out from reference TRBV19 and TRBJ1-2, the complete variable domain reads DGGITQSPKYLFRKEGQNVTLSCEQNLNHDAMYWYRQDPGQGLRLIYYSQIVNDFQKGDIAEGYSVSREKKESFPLTVTSAQKNPTAFYLCASSLTGAYGYTFGSGTRLTVV.

The rearrangement uses TRBV19 and TRBJ1-1; weak D call: TRBD1 (6 bases). V was cut by 0 bases and J by 0 bases, with 11 bases left in between. The CDR3 spans 16 residues. CDR1 is LNHDA and CDR2 is SQIVND in the germline V gene (reference sequence). The CDR3 sequence is CASSIEGGGLNTEAFF. The CDR3 nucleotides are TGTGCCAGTAGTATAGAAGGGGGGGGATTGAACACTGAAGCTTTCTTT.

The chain is built from TRBV24-1 and TRBJ2-7; 7 nucleotides match TRBD2. In germline, CDR1 is KGHDR, CDR2 SFDVKD. The CDR3 runs 15 residues. V shed 1 base and J 3 bases; nucleotides not matched to a gene: 5. CDR3 in DNA: TGTGCCACCAGTGATTTCGGGCCGGGAGGCTACGAGCAGTACTTC. Its translation: CATSDFGPGGYEQYF.

The chain uses TRBV4-1 and TRBJ1-1; 7 bases align to TRBD1. V was pared by 6 bases and J by 1 base, with 8 bases of the junction left unmatched. Germline V gene lookup returns CDR1 MGHRA and CDR2 YSYEKL. There are 15 residues in the CDR3. The CDR3: CASRTQGQTNTEAFF. DNA for the CDR3: TGCGCCAGCAGAACTCAGGGACAGACGAACACTGAAGCTTTCTTT.

The chain links TRBV24-1 to TRBJ2-1; D remains unclear. Germline CDR1 and CDR2: KGHDR and SFDVKD. The germline V and J ends were trimmed by 1 base and 6 bases, with 6 bases remaining between them. The length of the CDR3 is 13 residues. The CDR3 here is CATSDFSSNEQFF. Here the CDR3 DNA reads TGTGCCACCAGTGATTTTTCGAGCAATGAGCAGTTCTTC.

V and J are TRBV5-1 and TRBJ2-3, with D possibly TRBD2 on 6 matching bases. V was shortened by 4 bases and J by 1 base, with 10 bases between the two germline ends. The germline CDR1 and CDR2 sequences are SGHRS and YFSETQ. The CDR3 consists of 14 residues. Here the CDR3 DNA reads TGCGCCAGCAGCGCTTCTAGCGGCACAGATACGCAGTATTTT. Translated: CASSASSGTDTQYF.

The chain uses TRBV4-3 and TRBJ1-2; no reliable D call. Germline loops: CDR1 LGHNA, CDR2 YSLEER. Trimming removed 5 bases at V and 0 bases at J, with 7 bases between. This CDR3 is built from 13 residues. CDR3 nucleotides: TGCGCCAGCAGCTACACAACTAACTATGGCTACACCTTC. It yields the protein CASSYTTNYGYTF.

This chain uses TRBV6-1 with TRBJ1-5, with unresolved D. CDR1 is MNHNS, CDR2 SASEGT, per germline. V lost 2 bases, J lost 1 base, and 9 bases lay in between. This CDR3 is built from 15 residues. CDR3 amino acids: CASSELAGSNQPQHF. The CDR3 DNA sequence: TGTGCCAGCAGTGAACTAGCCGGAAGCAATCAGCCCCAGCATTTT.

The chain joins TRBV9 to TRBJ2-3; TRBD2 matches 14 bases. The CDR3 has 16 amino acids. V lost 3 bases, J lost 3 bases, and 3 bases stayed unmatched. The germline CDR1 and CDR2 sequences are SGDLS and YYNGEE. In DNA, the CDR3 is TGTGCCAGCAGCGCCCGACTAGCGGGAGGGACAGATACGCAGTATTTT. This codes for CASSARLAGGTDTQYF.

A single count supports this clone. The V and J genes are TRBV7-3 and TRBJ2-7, with TRBD1 identical over 10 bases. The CDR3 has 15 amino acids. V shed 5 bases and J 3 bases; nucleotides not matched to a gene: 7. CDR1 and CDR2 (germline): SGHTA, FQGTGA. This chain's CDR3 is CASSTWTGGVYEQYF. The DNA of the CDR3 is TGTGCCAGCAGCACTTGGACAGGGGGTGTCTACGAGCAGTACTTC.

This clone has just one count. V gene TRBV7-9 combines with J gene TRBJ2-2; a possible D gene is TRBD2 (6 bases). The CDR3 is 14 amino acids. Germline V lookup: CDR1 SEHNR, CDR2 FQNEAQ (reference sequence). Trimming removed 2 bases at V and 3 bases at J, with 7 bases between. CDR3 in amino acids: CASSLREYTGELFF. CDR3 sequence (DNA): TGTGCCAGCAGCTTACGGGAGTACACCGGGGAGCTGTTTTTT.

J is TRBJ2-3 and V is TRBV24-1; TRBD2 matches 11 bases. Trimming removed 10 bases from V and 2 bases from J; junction bases left unmatched: 7. Per germline, CDR1 KGHDR and CDR2 SFDVKD. CDR3 length: 15 residues. The CDR3 region is CATSSSGRYTDTQYF. The CDR3 DNA sequence: TGTGCCACAAGCTCTAGCGGGAGGTACACAGATACGCAGTATTTT.

The rearrangement uses TRBV5-6 and TRBJ1-3; no definite D call. Looked up from germline, CDR1 is SGHDT and CDR2 is YYEEEE. The CDR3 loop spans 13 amino acids. V dropped 4 bases and J dropped 2 bases, with 7 bases sitting between them. CDR3 sequence reads: CASSVAAGNTIYF. The CDR3 nucleotides read TGTGCCAGCAGCGTGGCAGCTGGAAACACCATATATTTT.